The 16 T cell receptor beta chains presented below share a single source sample, sequenced in a study of technical replicates of blood from several donors. The repertoire was sequenced with immunoSEQ multiplex PCR; TCRdb's copy has only in-frame clones and lacks some. This table holds 60,000 to 65,000 clones, around 92% found once. Sequenced input: PBMCs. These receptors were taken from a human donor in good health. Some clones in this sample may be carry-over from other donors' samples.

The chain joins TRBV6-5 to TRBJ2-7; D may be TRBD1 (7 bases). Trimming removed 0 bases at V and 4 bases at J, with 13 bases between. The germline gives CDR1 MNHEY, CDR2 SVGAGI. CDR3 size: 15 residues. Here the CDR3 DNA reads TGTGCCAGCAGTTACTCGAGCAGGGGGGATTACGAGCAGTACTTC. It codes for CASSYSSRGDYEQYF.

The genes are TRBV2 and TRBJ2-5; 7 bases fit TRBD1. This CDR3 has 13 residues. J gave up 5 bases and V 8 bases, and 8 bases lay outside the gene matches. CDR1 is SNHLY, CDR2 FYNNEI, per germline. The CDR3 region has the DNA TGTGCCAGCGGTAACAGGGGACGGGAGACCCAGTACTTC. This gives the protein CASGNRGRETQYF.

This chain uses TRBV6-5 with TRBJ2-5; D is ambiguous. Germline CDR1 reads MNHEY; CDR2 reads SVGAGI. There are 15 residues in the CDR3. V lost 7 bases and J lost 5, with 20 bases in between. The CDR3 protein is CASKNPGSPPETQYF. The CDR3 DNA reads as TGTGCCAGCAAAAACCCCGGGTCTCCTCCGGAGACCCAGTACTTC.

The V gene is TRBV6-1, the J gene TRBJ2-1; 12 bases map to TRBD2. This CDR3 has 17 amino acids. The germline V gene has CDR1 MNHNS and CDR2 SASEGT. The V gene end was trimmed by 4 bases and the J gene end by 0 bases; junction bases not matched to a gene: 4. CDR3 nucleotide sequence: TGTGCCAGCAGTGGGACTAGCGGGATCCGCTCCTACAATGAGCAGTTCTTC. It translates to CASSGTSGIRSYNEQFF.

The V and J genes are TRBV6-5 and TRBJ1-2; D perhaps matches TRBD1 (6 bases). The CDR3 loop spans 14 amino acids. Germline V gene sequence: CDR1 MNHEY, CDR2 SVGAGI. V was clipped by 0 bases and J by 6 bases, with 11 bases between them. CDR3: CASSYSQGKDGYTF. The CDR3 nucleotides are TGTGCCAGCAGTTACTCTCAGGGGAAGGATGGCTACACCTTC.

J is TRBJ1-2 and V is TRBV7-2, with TRBD1 matching 8 bases. Trimming cost V 0 bases and J 6 bases; bases outside gene matches: 3. This CDR3 region has 14 residues. The germline gives CDR1 SGHTA, CDR2 FQGNSA. CDR3 nucleotides: TGTGCCAGCAGCTTAGCGGCAGGGGGCAATGGCTACACCTTC. It codes for CASSLAAGGNGYTF.

The chain combines TRBV5-1 with TRBJ1-2, with D tentatively TRBD1 (5 bases). The CDR3 runs to 13 residues. Trimming left V 4 bases short and J 3 bases short, with 10 bases between. Germline CDR1 and CDR2: SGHRS and YFSETQ. CDR3 DNA: TGCGCCAGCAGCCCAGGGAATGACTATGGCTACACCTTC. Translation gives CASSPGNDYGYTF.

V is TRBV5-1 and J is TRBJ1-2; possible D gene TRBD1, 6 bases. Germline V gene data show CDR1 as SGHRS and CDR2 as YFSETQ. The CDR3 has 15 amino acids. V was cut by 0 bases and J by 1 base, with 10 bases left in between. DNA of the CDR3: TGCGCCAGCAGCTTGGACGGACAGATTAACTATGGCTACACCTTC. Translated, it gives CASSLDGQINYGYTF.

The chain combines TRBV5-1 with TRBJ2-7; 7 nucleotides line up with TRBD2. CDR1 SGHRS and CDR2 YFSETQ come from the germline V gene. The CDR3 sequence is 12 residues long. V lost 4 bases and J lost 3; bases outside the gene matches: 1. The CDR3 reads CASSGDYYEQYF. For the CDR3, the DNA is TGCGCCAGCAGCGGGGACTACTACGAGCAGTACTTC.

This clone was seen a single time. V is TRBV18 and J is TRBJ2-5, with D possibly matching TRBD1 (5 bases). The CDR3 has 15 residues. CDR1 is KGHSH, CDR2 LQKENI, per germline. The ends were cut back, 2 bases at V and 5 bases at J, with 15 bases in the middle. Written as DNA, the CDR3 is TGTGCCAGCTCACCAATCGCCCAGGGCAGGGAGACCCAGTACTTC. Its protein product is CASSPIAQGRETQYF.

V and J are TRBV5-1 and TRBJ2-7; possible D gene TRBD1, 6 bases. Trimming pared 0 bases from V and 4 bases from J, leaving 11 bases between. This CDR3 spans 14 amino acids. Germline values: CDR1 SGHRS, CDR2 YFSETQ. The CDR3 DNA follows: TGCGCCAGCAGCTTGGACATCAGGGGTTACGAGCAGTACTTC. Translating gives CASSLDIRGYEQYF.

The genes are TRBV18 and TRBJ1-1, with a weak D call TRBD1 (6 bases). Trimming took 2 bases from V and 8 from J, leaving 9 bases between them. Germline V gene lookup returns CDR1 KGHSH and CDR2 LQKENI. The CDR3 is made up of 12 amino acids. The DNA of the CDR3 is TGTGCCAGCTCACCAGGACAGTCGGAAGCTTTCTTT. It is translated as CASSPGQSEAFF.

This chain uses TRBV5-1 with TRBJ1-1; D not certain. CDR3 length: 13 amino acids. From germline, CDR1 is SGHRS and CDR2 YFSETQ. The V end lost 0 bases, the J end lost 0 bases, and 3 bases lay between the germline ends. CDR3 in amino acids: CASSLALNTEAFF. CDR3 nucleotide sequence: TGCGCCAGCAGCTTGGCTCTGAACACTGAAGCTTTCTTT.

This chain uses TRBV2 with TRBJ2-3, with a possible D match to TRBD2 (5 bases). The germline V gene has CDR1 SNHLY and CDR2 FYNNEI. The CDR3 runs 13 residues. V lost 11 bases, J lost 0 bases, and 12 bases lay in between. The DNA for the CDR3 is TGTGCCGCCAGCCGGGGTAGCACAGATACGCAGTATTTT. As protein: CAASRGSTDTQYF.

The CDR3 protein is CASSLDFGVRNTEAFF. The CDR3 bases are TGTGCCAGCAGCTTAGATTTCGGGGTAAGGAACACTGAAGCTTTCTTT. V and J are TRBV11-2 and TRBJ1-1, with D unclear. The V gene's germline CDR1 is SGHAT and CDR2 FQNNGV. V lost 0 bases and J 1 base, leaving 12 bases between the germline ends. The CDR3 runs 16 residues.

The J gene is TRBJ2-2, the V gene TRBV7-3; D is unresolved. V was clipped by 4 bases and J by 3 bases, with 12 bases between them. CDR1 SGHTA and CDR2 FQGTGA come from the germline V gene. CDR3 length: 15 amino acids. The DNA for the CDR3 is TGTGCCAGCAGCTCCGGTGGCGGTGACACCGGGGAGCTGTTTTTT. This encodes CASSSGGGDTGELFF.